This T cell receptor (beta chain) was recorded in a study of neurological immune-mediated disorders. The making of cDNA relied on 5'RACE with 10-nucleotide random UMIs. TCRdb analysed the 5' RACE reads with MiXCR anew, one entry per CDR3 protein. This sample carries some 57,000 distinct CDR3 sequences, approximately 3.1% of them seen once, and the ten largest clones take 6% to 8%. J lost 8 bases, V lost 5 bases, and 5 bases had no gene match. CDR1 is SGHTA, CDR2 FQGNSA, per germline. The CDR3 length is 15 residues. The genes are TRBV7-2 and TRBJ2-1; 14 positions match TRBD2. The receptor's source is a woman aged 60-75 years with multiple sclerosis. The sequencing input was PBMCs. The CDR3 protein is CASSATSGGAYEQFF. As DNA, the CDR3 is TGTGCCAGCAGCGCGACTAGCGGGGGGGCTTATGAGCAGTTCTTC.